This T cell receptor (beta chain) is drawn from a study of cytomegalovirus exposure and HLA in healthy donors (dated by TCRdb to 2016 to 2017). Regarding the research as a whole: According to an earlier analysis of 550 to 700 of the donors, about 180 million T cells yielded 95 million to 140 million unique TCR beta sequences and about 300 Gb of sequence data. Roughly 290 gigabases of sequencing data and 75 million to 85 million unique TCR sequences made up an early release that covered approximately 700 HLA-typed donors. The genetic ancestry cluster associated with self-reported Caucasian donors included about four fifths of the approximately 400 genotyped donors. The study aimed to test whether signatures of past pathogen exposure could be identified by cataloging public T cell receptors. The study used immunosequencing to profile the T cell repertoires of 670 or so subjects and linked those repertoires to cytomegalovirus serostatus. In addition to the first cohort of 500 to 850 subjects, a separate validation cohort of under 150 different subjects was used. The study combined high-throughput TCR immunosequencing, statistical association of individual TCRs with disease status, and machine learning to predict cytomegalovirus infection status. A later analysis re-analyzed previously published TCR beta repertoires from 650 to 800 donors and added high-resolution HLA genotyping to study TCR occurrence patterns. Rather than using new phenotypic data, the later analysis identified candidate immune exposures from TCR beta sequences and from how often those sequences occurred across donors. An earlier analysis of roughly 580 of the donors used high-throughput TCR beta sequencing to judge whether each TCR beta V gene segment behaved as functional or pseudogenic. Alongside the repertoire data, information on donor age, sex, ethnicity and CMV serostatus was compiled. A later genetic analysis took genome-wide SNP genotypes for about three fifths of the 666 donors and used that subset as a discovery cohort. Every repertoire in the discovery cohort had been generated on one and the same sequencing platform. Both class I and class II loci were covered by HLA typing, at four-digit resolution. Typing coverage differed by locus: A, B, C, DRB1 and DQB1 were typed in about 629-630 donors, DQA1 in 500 to 550, DPA1 in around 610, and DPB1 in about 450. A handful of DR-DQ haplotypes were handled as single units for association and clustering because linkage in the cohort was strong. On average, around 230,000 unique TCR beta nucleotide sequences were sequenced per donor among about 400 genotyped donors of the cohort, with roughly 18% of those sequences being non-productive. On the study overall, not on this receptor specifically: A later analysis reported that several top co-occurrence clusters appeared linked to parvovirus B19, influenza, CMV and Epstein-Barr virus. Because the 87-base-pair reads could not distinguish some IMGT-functional V segments, including TRBV6-2 and TRBV6-3, those segments were excluded. V-gene and J-gene trimming of TCR beta chains was associated with a missense DCLRE1C variant in a later genetic analysis, and the association was replicated in an independent cohort. CMV serostatus was the only immune exposure information available for the cohort. Most TCR sequences were observed very rarely across donors, whereas some public TCRs were present in many individuals. The earlier analysis of about 600 of the donors excluded roughly 17 rarely observed V segments, including chromosome 9 orphons, because counts were too low. A cluster of highly shared sequence variants was judged likely to be a technical artifact of the sequencing pipeline. A later analysis found that most CMV-associated TCR beta chains appeared HLA-restricted, with HLA associations seemingly driven largely by CMV exposure. According to the authors, the approach could potentially be generalized to other disease states and immunological phenotypes. The classifier was reported to diagnose cytomegalovirus status with high specificity and sensitivity in both the original and validation cohorts. Linkage disequilibrium might explain the correlated functional status among segregating V segments, but an unknown experimental factor could not be ruled out. A further reported finding was that TCR beta sequences accurately predicted the HLA-A and HLA-B alleles for most subjects in the first cohort. A total of about 180 TCR beta chains were listed by the study as associated with cytomegalovirus. According to a later analysis, TCR association rates differed among HLA loci, with DRB1 alleles showing the most associated TCRs and HLA-C alleles showing the fewest. In an earlier analysis of over 550 of the donors, most TCR beta V segments were observed in productive rearrangements about 87% or about 30% of the time, broadly matching IMGT annotations. Because HLA typing was unavailable for some donors at each locus, only the typed subset was used in association tests. Specific HLA alleles were associated with over 15,000 TCR beta sequences at a false discovery rate of 0.05 in a later analysis. Sequencing depth was assumed to be roughly uniform across donors in the presence/absence analyses, though that assumption may not hold. In this cohort, only TCR beta chains were sequenced, and detectable features were limited by the absence of alpha or paired-chain data. A few of the identified cytomegalovirus-associated TCR beta chains were confirmed in vitro to be specific for cytomegalovirus antigens. Compared with equally common non-associated chains, HLA-associated TCR beta chains in a later analysis were more clonally expanded and had lower generation probabilities. When HLA alleles, especially DR and DQ, strongly co-occurred, TCR associations were difficult to assign to individual alleles. In a later genetic analysis, fewer N-insertions in productive TCRs were reported among donors in an Asian-associated ancestry cluster than the roughly 640-donor mean.

On this clone: Its antigen has not been determined. No qualities accompany the bases; no much larger clone lies one base away.

The cohort comprised around 690 healthy bone marrow donors. All cohort members were sampled while nominally healthy, although unrecorded immune exposures were likely present. CMV serostatus was positive for roughly 290 and negative for about 55% of the roughly 670 cohort members, and was not recorded for this donor. A peripheral blood sample was provided by each donor, and peripheral blood mononuclear cells were used for TCR beta sequencing. The Qiagen DNeasy Blood Extraction Kit was used to extract genomic DNA from the blood cell samples. Libraries were constructed by the immunoSEQ multiplex PCR assay. For the multiplex PCR, a mixture combining 60 forward primers for TCR Vbeta segments and 13 reverse primers for TCR Jbeta segments was used. Amplification of the CDR3 region of rearranged TCR beta genes was performed with a multiplex PCR assay on genomic DNA. Amplified TCR beta libraries were sequenced as 87-base-pair reads on the Illumina HiSeq System. On the study's bioinformatics: Across the 500 to 750 repertoires, a later analysis counted tens of millions of unique TCR beta chains, approximately 12 million of which were shared by at least two donors. A nearest-neighbor algorithm error-corrected the raw reads and collapsed the reads into unique sequences, merging closely related sequences to remove PCR and sequencing errors. V, D and J gene segments were assigned by aligning CDR3 sequences to IMGT reference sequences. For a sequence to be retained, a match of at least six nucleotides was required to both a V gene segment and a J gene segment. Rearrangements were called productive when the CDR3 lacked stop codons and stayed in frame with V and J; all others were non-productive. CDR3 was defined by IMGT convention, running from the second conserved V-encoded cysteine to the conserved J-encoded phenylalanine. In an earlier analysis of more than 550 of the donors, sequences lacking an unambiguous match to a single V gene segment were excluded. In an earlier analysis of 587 of the donors, a V segment was called functional when productive rearrangements were above 56.7%, and segregating when the standard deviation between donors exceeded 5%. A statistical classification framework was developed to diagnose cytomegalovirus status using the catalog of TCR beta chain sequences. A later analysis assigned V and J genes by comparing TCR nucleotide sequences with IMGT/GENE-DB human TR gene sequences. Using the TCRdist pipeline, a later analysis assigned CDR3 sequences along with most-parsimonious VDJ recombination scenarios. A later analysis defined each TCR beta chain by its CDR3 amino acid sequence plus V-gene family, and excluded reads lacking a unique V-gene family. In a later analysis, approximately 590 highly shared, low-generation-probability nucleotide sequences were removed to address suspected cross-contamination and a sequencing artifact. For each public chain, a later analysis derived a clonal expansion index from normalized ranks of inferred template counts within each repertoire. In a later analysis, generation probabilities were computed using a VDJ recombination model fitted to out-of-frame rearrangements, and the results were checked against IGoR. In a later analysis, hypergeometric tests were used to score TCR-TCR, TCR-HLA and TCR-CMV co-occurrence, with a repertoire-size bias correction applied to TCR pairs. In a later analysis, false discovery rates were estimated by permuting HLA or CMV assignments 20 times. A later analysis grouped co-occurring TCRs with DBSCAN, adding TCRdist sequence similarity when clustering within HLA-allele-positive subsets. Repertoires with fewer than 30,000 or more than 120,000 public chains, plus five repertoires with anomalous nucleotide sharing, were excluded from co-occurrence clustering. TCRdb took over this immuneACCESS table, retaining in-frame rearrangements with V and J assigned. Such tables are incomplete; in checked studies, under half of the missing clones stem from an unresolved V gene, and the remainder is unexplained. V and J calls and clone size follow that table, whereas D and trimming were derived from the DNA. Across this sample there are roughly 93,000 clones, with roughly 82% seen only once. About 8% of the sample lies in the top ten.

V is cut by 5 bases and J by 11 bases, and the space between the germline ends is 17 bases. The germline V gene provides CDR1 SGHRS and CDR2 YFSETQ. The CDR3 numbers 13 residues from cysteine through phenylalanine. CDR3 DNA only is kept here, 39 bases in frame from base 1. The chain employs TRBV5-1 and TRBJ2-1; possibly the D gene is TRBD2, per 6 matching bases. Sequencing was carried out using PBMCs. The source is a human donor in good health. The CDR3 is CASRSTGDPKQFF. The nucleotide sequence reads as follows: TGCGCCAGCAGGTCTACGGGGGATCCGAAGCAGTTCTTC.